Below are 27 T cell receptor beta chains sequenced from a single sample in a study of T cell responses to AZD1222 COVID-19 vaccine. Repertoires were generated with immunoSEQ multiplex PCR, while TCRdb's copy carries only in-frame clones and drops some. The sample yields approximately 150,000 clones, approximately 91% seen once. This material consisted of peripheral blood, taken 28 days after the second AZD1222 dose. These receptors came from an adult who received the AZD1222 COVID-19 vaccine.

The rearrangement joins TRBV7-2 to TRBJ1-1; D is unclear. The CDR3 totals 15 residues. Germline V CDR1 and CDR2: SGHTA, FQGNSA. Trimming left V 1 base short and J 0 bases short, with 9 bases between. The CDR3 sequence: CASSLGGDMNTEAFF. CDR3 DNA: TGTGCCAGCAGCTTAGGAGGAGACATGAACACTGAAGCTTTCTTT.

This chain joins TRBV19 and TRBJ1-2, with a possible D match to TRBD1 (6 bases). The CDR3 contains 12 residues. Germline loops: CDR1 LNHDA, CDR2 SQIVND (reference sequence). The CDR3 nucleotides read TGTTCAACGGGGGGCGCCGGCTATGGCTACACCTTC. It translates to CSTGGAGYGYTF.

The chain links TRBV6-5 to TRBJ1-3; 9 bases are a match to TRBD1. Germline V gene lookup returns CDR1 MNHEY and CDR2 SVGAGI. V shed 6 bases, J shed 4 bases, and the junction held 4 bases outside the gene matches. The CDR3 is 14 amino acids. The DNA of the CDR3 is TGTGCCAGCAGGAGGACAGGGGTGGGAAACACCATATATTTT. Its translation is CASRRTGVGNTIYF.

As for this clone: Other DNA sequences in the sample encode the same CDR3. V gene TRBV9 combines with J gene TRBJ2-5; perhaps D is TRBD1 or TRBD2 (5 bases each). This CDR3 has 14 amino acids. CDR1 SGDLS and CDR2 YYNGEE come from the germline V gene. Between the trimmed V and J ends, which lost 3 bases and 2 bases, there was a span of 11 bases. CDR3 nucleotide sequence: TGTGCCAGCAGCGGAGAGGGGTGGCAAGAGACCCAGTACTTC. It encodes CASSGEGWQETQYF.

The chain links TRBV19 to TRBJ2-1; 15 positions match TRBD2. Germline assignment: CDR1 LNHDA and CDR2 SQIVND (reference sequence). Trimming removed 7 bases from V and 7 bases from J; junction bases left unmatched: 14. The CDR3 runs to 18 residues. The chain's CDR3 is CASIRTSGRGPTMNEQFF. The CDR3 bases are TGTGCCAGTATCCGGACTAGCGGGAGGGGTCCTACAATGAATGAGCAGTTCTTC.

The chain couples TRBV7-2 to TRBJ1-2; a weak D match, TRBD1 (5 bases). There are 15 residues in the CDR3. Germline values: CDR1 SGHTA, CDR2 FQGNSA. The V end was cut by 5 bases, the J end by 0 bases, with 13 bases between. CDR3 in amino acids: CASSPKGEANYGYTF. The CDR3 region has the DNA TGTGCCAGCAGCCCTAAAGGGGAAGCTAACTATGGCTACACCTTC.

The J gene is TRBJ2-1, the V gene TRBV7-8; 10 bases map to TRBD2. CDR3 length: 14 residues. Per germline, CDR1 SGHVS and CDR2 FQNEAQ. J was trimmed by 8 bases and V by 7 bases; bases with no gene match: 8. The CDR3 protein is CASTAGLASYEQFF. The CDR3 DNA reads TGTGCCAGCACAGCGGGACTAGCGTCTTATGAGCAGTTCTTC.

DNA for the CDR3: TGTGCCAGCAGCTTCGACAGGATACTTGGGGAGCTGTTTTTT. Protein product: CASSFDRILGELFF. This chain connects TRBV7-2 to TRBJ2-2, with D maybe TRBD1 (6 bases). This CDR3 spans 14 amino acids. Trimming pared 3 bases from V and 8 bases from J, leaving 13 bases between. Germline V gene sequence: CDR1 SGHTA, CDR2 FQGNSA.

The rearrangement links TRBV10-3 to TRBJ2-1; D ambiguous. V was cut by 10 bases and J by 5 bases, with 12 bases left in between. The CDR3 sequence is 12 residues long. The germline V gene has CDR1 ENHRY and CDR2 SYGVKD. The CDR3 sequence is CATLEPHNEQFF. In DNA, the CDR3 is TGTGCCACCCTCGAGCCACACAATGAGCAGTTCTTC.

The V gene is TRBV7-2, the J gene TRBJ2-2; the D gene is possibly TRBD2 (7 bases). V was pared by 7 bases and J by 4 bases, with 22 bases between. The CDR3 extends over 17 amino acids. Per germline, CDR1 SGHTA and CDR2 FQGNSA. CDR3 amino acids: CASTPTLWGGVTGELFF. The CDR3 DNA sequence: TGTGCCAGCACCCCTACACTCTGGGGGGGCGTCACCGGGGAGCTGTTTTTT.

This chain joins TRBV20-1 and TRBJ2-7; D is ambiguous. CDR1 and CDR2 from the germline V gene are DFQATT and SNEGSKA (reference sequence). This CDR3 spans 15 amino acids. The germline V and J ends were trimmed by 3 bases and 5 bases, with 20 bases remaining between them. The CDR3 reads CSASLLARHPNEQYF. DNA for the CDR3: TGCAGTGCTAGTCTCTTAGCCCGTCATCCCAACGAGCAGTACTTC.

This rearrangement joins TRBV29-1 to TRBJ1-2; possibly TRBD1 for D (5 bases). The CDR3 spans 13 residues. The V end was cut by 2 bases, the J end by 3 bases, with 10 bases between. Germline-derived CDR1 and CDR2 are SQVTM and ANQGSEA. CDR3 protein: CSVEPPGDYGYTF. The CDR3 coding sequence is TGCAGCGTTGAACCGCCGGGGGACTATGGCTACACCTTC.

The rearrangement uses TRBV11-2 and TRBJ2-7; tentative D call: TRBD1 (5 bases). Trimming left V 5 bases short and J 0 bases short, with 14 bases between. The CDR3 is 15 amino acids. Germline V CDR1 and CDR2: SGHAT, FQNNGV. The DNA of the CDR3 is TGTGCCAGCAGCAGCCGGACAAAGAGCTCCTACGAGCAGTACTTC. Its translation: CASSSRTKSSYEQYF.

The CDR3 bases are TGCGCCAGCAGTTATAAAAGCGGGACCCTTGGGGCCTACGAGCAGTACTTC. This sequence encodes CASSYKSGTLGAYEQYF. The V call is TRBV23-1, the J call TRBJ2-7; TRBD2 matches at 7 bases. TRBV23-1 is annotated as an ORF whose role is uncertain. Trimming at V came to 5 bases and at J to 2 bases, leaving 15 bases not matched to a gene. The CDR3 is made up of 17 amino acids.

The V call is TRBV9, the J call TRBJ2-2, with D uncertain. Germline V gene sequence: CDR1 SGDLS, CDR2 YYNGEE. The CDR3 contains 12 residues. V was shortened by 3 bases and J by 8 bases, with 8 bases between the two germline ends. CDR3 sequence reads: CASSGGWGELFF. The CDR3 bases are TGTGCCAGCAGCGGTGGTTGGGGGGAGCTGTTTTTT.

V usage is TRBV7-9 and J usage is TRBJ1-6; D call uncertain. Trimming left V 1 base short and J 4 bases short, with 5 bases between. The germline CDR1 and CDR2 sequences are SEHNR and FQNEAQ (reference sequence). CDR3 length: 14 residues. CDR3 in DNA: TGTGCCAGCAGCTTAGGACCGTATAATTCACCCCTCCACTTT. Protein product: CASSLGPYNSPLHF. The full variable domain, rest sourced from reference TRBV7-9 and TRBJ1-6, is DTGVSQNPRHKITKRGQNVTFRCDPISEHNRLYWYRQTLGQGPEFLTYFQNEAQLEKSRLLSDRFSAERPKGSFSTLEIQRTEQGDSAMYLCASSLGPYNSPLHFGNGTRLTVT.

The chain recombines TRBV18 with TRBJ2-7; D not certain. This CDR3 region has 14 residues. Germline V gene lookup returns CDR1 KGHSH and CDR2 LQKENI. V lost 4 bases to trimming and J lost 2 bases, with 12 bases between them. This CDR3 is CASSLPMEPYEQYF. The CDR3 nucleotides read TGTGCCAGCTCACTACCGATGGAACCCTACGAGCAGTACTTC.

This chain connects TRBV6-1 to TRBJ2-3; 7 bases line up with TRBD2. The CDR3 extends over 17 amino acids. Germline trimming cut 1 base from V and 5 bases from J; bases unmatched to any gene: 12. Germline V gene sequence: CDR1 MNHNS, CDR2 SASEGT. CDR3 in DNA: TGTGCCAGCAGTGAAGGGGGGGGTAGCGGGTATGAAGATACGCAGTATTTT. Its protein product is CASSEGGGSGYEDTQYF.

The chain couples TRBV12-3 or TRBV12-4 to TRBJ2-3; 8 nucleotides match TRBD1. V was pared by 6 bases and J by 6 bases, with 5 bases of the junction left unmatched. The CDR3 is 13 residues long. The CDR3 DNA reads TGTGCCAGCAGGCAGACAGGGGAGGATACGCAGTATTTT. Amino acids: CASRQTGEDTQYF.

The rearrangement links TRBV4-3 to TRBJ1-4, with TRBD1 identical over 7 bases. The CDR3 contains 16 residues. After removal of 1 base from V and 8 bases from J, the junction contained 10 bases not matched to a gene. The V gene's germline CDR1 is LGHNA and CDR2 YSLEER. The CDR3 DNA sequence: TGCGCCAGCAGCCAAGGGATCGGCCAGGGGGGCGAAAAACTGTTTTTT. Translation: CASSQGIGQGGEKLFF.

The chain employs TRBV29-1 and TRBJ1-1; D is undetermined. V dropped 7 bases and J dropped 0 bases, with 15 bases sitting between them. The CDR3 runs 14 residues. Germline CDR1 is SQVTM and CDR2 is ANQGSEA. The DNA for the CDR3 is TGCAGCGGACTAATGCCGGCAATGAACACTGAAGCTTTCTTT. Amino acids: CSGLMPAMNTEAFF.

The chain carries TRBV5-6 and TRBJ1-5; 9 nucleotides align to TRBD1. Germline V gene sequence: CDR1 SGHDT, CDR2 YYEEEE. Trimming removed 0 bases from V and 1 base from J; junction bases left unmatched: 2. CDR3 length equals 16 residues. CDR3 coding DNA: TGTGCCAGCAGCTTGGTTGGACAGGGGAGCAATCAGCCCCAGCATTTT. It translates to CASSLVGQGSNQPQHF. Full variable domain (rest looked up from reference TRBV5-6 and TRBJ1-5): DAGVTQSPTHLIKTRGQQVTLRCSPKSGHDTVSWYQQALGQGPQFIFQYYEEEERQRGNFPDRFSGHQFPNYSSELNVNALLLGDSALYLCASSLVGQGSNQPQHFGDGTRLSIL.

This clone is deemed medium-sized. CDR3 bases: TGTGCCACCAGCAGAGGGGAGGGGAGCTATGGCTACACCTTC. Amino acid sequence: CATSRGEGSYGYTF. The chain uses TRBV15 and TRBJ1-2; TRBD1 might be the D (5 bases). Germline-derived CDR1 and CDR2 are LNHNV and YYDKDF (reference sequence). V was shortened by 1 base and J by 4 bases, with 10 bases between the two germline ends. This CDR3 spans 14 amino acids.

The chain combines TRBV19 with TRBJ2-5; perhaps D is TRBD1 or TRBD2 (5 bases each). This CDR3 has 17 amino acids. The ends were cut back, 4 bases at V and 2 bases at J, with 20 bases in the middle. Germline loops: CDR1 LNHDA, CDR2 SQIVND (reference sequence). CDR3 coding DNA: TGTGCCAGTAGTAAACAGGATCGGGGCTACTTTCAAGAGACCCAGTACTTC. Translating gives CASSKQDRGYFQETQYF.

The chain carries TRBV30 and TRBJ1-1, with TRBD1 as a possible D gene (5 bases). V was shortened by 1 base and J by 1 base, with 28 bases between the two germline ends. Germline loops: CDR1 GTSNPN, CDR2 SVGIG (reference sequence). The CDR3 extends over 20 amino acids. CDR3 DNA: TGTGCCTGGAGTGCCTTTCATCGGGGGAACTTACGGGAACGGAACACTGAAGCTTTCTTT. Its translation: CAWSAFHRGNLRERNTEAFF.

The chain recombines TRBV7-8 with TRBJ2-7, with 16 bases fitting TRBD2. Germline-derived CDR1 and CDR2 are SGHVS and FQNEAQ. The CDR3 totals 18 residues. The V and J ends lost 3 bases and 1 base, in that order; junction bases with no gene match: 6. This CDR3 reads CASSLGLAGGPRSYEQYF. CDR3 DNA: TGTGCCAGCAGCTTGGGACTAGCGGGGGGGCCACGGTCCTACGAGCAGTACTTC.

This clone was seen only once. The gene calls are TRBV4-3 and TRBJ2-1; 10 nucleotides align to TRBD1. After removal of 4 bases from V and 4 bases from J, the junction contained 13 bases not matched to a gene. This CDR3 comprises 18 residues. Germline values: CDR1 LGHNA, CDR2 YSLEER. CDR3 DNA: TGCGCCAGCAGCCCACACCCTCCGGGACAGGGGTCTTACAATGAGCAGTTCTTC. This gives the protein CASSPHPPGQGSYNEQFF.